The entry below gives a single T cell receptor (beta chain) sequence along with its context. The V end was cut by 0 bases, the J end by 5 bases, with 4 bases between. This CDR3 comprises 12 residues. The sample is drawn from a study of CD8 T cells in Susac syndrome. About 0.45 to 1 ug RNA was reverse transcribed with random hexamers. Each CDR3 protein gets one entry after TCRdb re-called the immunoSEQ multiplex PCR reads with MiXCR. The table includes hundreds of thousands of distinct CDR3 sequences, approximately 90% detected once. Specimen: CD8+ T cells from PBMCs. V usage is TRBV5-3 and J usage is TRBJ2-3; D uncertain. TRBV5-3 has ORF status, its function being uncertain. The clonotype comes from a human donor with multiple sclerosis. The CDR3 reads CARSLDEDTQYF. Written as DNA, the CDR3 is TGTGCCAGAAGCTTGGATGAAGATACGCAGTATTTT.